This T cell receptor beta chain was sequenced in a study of blood T cell repertoires in COVID-19. The CDR3 extends over 15 amino acids. V lost 5 bases to trimming and J lost 8 bases; unmatched junction nucleotides: 6. Germline assignment: CDR1 LNHDA and CDR2 SQIVND (reference sequence). Only in-frame clones appear in the TCRdb table, and some are missing; sequencing was by immunoSEQ multiplex PCR. The table has roughly 250,000 clones, more than 75% seen once. Material: peripheral blood. The rearrangement joins TRBV19 to TRBJ2-3; TRBD2 aligns across 14 bases. The receptor was derived from a woman aged 40 to 50 who had recovered from COVID-19. The CDR3 sequence: CASSPGTSGRLTQYF. The DNA for the CDR3 is TGTGCCAGTAGTCCTGGGACTAGCGGGAGACTTACGCAGTATTTT.